This T cell receptor beta chain was sequenced in a study of shared clonotypes between healthy human individuals. To note about this clone: Its specificity is not known.

Findings and caveats of the study: Naive CD4 clonotypes were shared across several donors at around 5%. Relative to their counterparts shared across all four donors, non-shared clonotypes exhibited diminished generation probabilities.

V lost 0 bases, J lost 2 bases, and 9 bases lay in between. Germline CDR1 is SGHTA and CDR2 is FQGNSA. The CDR3 sequence is 15 residues long. Deep-level assay runs were performed. Clones were sequenced by immunoSEQ multiplex PCR, and TCRdb holds only the in-frame ones, with some missing. The sample contains over a million clones, around 82% of which appear only once. This sequence joins TRBV7-2 and TRBJ2-3; D not resolved. Material for sequencing was memory CD4+ T cells from PBMCs. Subset denoted: CD45RA-negative fraction. This sequence was found in a man between 18 and 35 years old in good health. Some clones in this sample may be carry-over from other donors' samples. CDR3 nucleotide sequence: TGTGCCAGCAGCTTAGCGCCCCAGACCACAGATACGCAGTATTTT. The encoded protein is CASSLAPQTTDTQYF.